The 23 T cell receptor beta chains presented below share a single source sample, sequenced in a study of read filtering for tumor transcriptome and immune sequencing (dated by TCRdb to about 2020). Sequenced using an Illumina HiSeq 4000. Starting from 350 to 450 ng RNA, TCR libraries were constructed with the Immunoverse kit using molecular barcoded adaptors that cover the alpha/delta and beta/gamma chains. TCRdb reran the public reads through fastp at Q25 and MiXCR, keeping productive beta chains. CDR3 protein duplicates are merged, each entry listing the most common genes and DNA. The sample table lists around 30,000 distinct CDR3 sequences, 18% of them with a count of one. The ten largest clones represent 16% of the sample. The sample consisted of a population of CD138-negative cells sorted from bone marrow. The cell subset or site label, read with the paper, signifies: bone marrow mononuclear cells depleted of CD138+ plasma/myeloma cells by negative magnetic selection. The receptors come from a donor aged 40 or over with multiple myeloma.

The table lists this clonotype with many counts. The chain is built from TRBV6-5 and TRBJ2-6; D unclear. The germline CDR1 and CDR2 sequences are MNHEY and SVGAGI. V shed 7 bases and J shed 1 base, with 2 bases lying between them. The CDR3 is 12 residues long. This CDR3 reads CASKSGANVLTF. The CDR3 DNA sequence: TGTGCCAGCAAGTCTGGGGCCAACGTCCTGACTTTC.

This clonotype has at least ten counts. This chain uses TRBV6-6 with TRBJ1-5, with unresolved D. Germline V CDR1 and CDR2: MNHNY, SVGAGI (reference sequence). The length of the CDR3 is 14 residues. Trimming shortened V by 2 bases and J by 1 base, and 6 bases separated the two germline ends. DNA of the CDR3: TGTGCCAGCAGTTACCGGCGGAGCAATCAGCCCCAGCATTTT. Its translation is CASSYRRSNQPQHF.

This clonotype was seen many times. The CDR3: CASSIWDQGEQFF. The CDR3 nucleotides are TGTGCCAGTAGTATATGGGACCAGGGGGAGCAGTTCTTC. This chain joins TRBV19 and TRBJ2-1; tentatively, D is TRBD1 (6 bases). V dropped 2 bases and J dropped 10 bases, with 12 bases sitting between them. The CDR3 is 13 residues long. CDR1 is LNHDA and CDR2 is SQIVND in the germline V gene (reference sequence).

This clonotype was counted many times. V is TRBV5-1 and J is TRBJ2-6; 9 positions match TRBD2. CDR1 and CDR2 from the germline V gene are SGHRS and YFSETQ. V was clipped by 1 base and J by 0 bases; unmatched bases: 2. This CDR3 comprises 17 residues. The CDR3 region is CASSLLAGISGANVLTF. CDR3 DNA sequence: TGCGCCAGCAGCTTGCTAGCGGGGATCTCTGGGGCCAACGTCCTGACTTTC.

This clonotype was counted ten times or more. CDR3: CSARTGTSGEGLFF. Written as DNA, the CDR3 is TGCAGTGCTCGCACCGGGACTAGCGGGGAAGGTCTGTTCTTC. The chain links TRBV20-1 to TRBJ2-1, with 13 bases lining up with TRBD2. With V trimmed by 5 bases and J by 15 bases, 13 bases remained unmatched. The CDR3 spans 14 residues. Germline CDR1 reads DFQATT; CDR2 reads SNEGSKA (reference sequence).

This clonotype was counted ten times or more. The chain uses TRBV2 and TRBJ2-2, with 8 bases aligning to TRBD1. Germline V gene sequence: CDR1 SNHLY, CDR2 FYNNEI. The V segment lost 6 bases and the J segment 6 bases; nucleotides outside the gene matches: 6. The CDR3 length is 14 residues. The CDR3 sequence: CASRAGTGSGELFF. The CDR3 region has the DNA TGTGCCAGCAGGGCCGGGACAGGTTCCGGGGAGCTGTTTTTT.

This clonotype was seen repeatedly, ten times or more. This chain links TRBV29-1 with TRBJ2-1; TRBD2 matches at 7 bases. The CDR3 length is 15 residues. Germline CDR1 SQVTM, CDR2 ANQGSEA. Unmatched junction bases numbered 10, after V lost 4 bases and J lost 4 bases. CDR3 sequence reads: CSVALGLAEYNEQFF. CDR3 DNA sequence: TGCAGCGTTGCCCTAGGGCTAGCGGAGTACAATGAGCAGTTCTTC.

This clonotype appeared many times. The J gene is TRBJ1-5, the V gene TRBV7-6; unclear D gene. Germline V gene sequence: CDR1 SGHVS, CDR2 FNYEAQ. Trimming removed 2 bases at V and 5 bases at J, with 10 bases between. The CDR3 runs 14 residues. The CDR3 DNA is TGTGCCAGCAGCTTACACGGTTTCCATCAGCCCCAGCATTTT. It yields the protein CASSLHGFHQPQHF.

There are a few counts of this clonotype. A much larger clone is a single base away; this may be a read error. This CDR3 is missing its conserved last phenylalanine or tryptophan, likely due to a read error. The rearrangement uses TRBV18 and TRBJ2-6, with a tentative D call TRBD1 (5 bases). Germline V lookup: CDR1 KGHSH, CDR2 LQKENI. The CDR3 extends over 17 amino acids. The germline V and J ends were trimmed by 3 bases and 4 bases, with 16 bases remaining between them. The DNA of the CDR3 is TGTGCCAGCTCACCTCGCTCCTCCCCAGGGGGGGCCAACGTCCTGACTTCC. Protein product: CASSPRSSPGGANVLTS.

On this clonotype itself: It may be a read error: a sequence one base away is much more abundant. The rearrangement joins TRBV20-1 to TRBJ2-3, with TRBD1 identical over 8 bases. The germline V gene has CDR1 DFQATT and CDR2 SNEGSKA (reference sequence). The CDR3 consists of 16 residues. CDR3 loop: CSASLLGRGPSDTRYF. As DNA, the CDR3 is TGCAGTGCTAGTCTTTTGGGCAGGGGGCCATCAGATACGCGGTATTTT.

This clonotype was detected many times. CDR3 amino acids: CATQISGSDNEQYF. CDR3 in DNA: TGTGCCACGCAAATTAGCGGGAGTGACAACGAGCAGTACTTC. This chain connects TRBV6-2 or TRBV6-3 to TRBJ2-7; 9 bases are a match to TRBD2. The CDR3 totals 14 residues. Germline V gene sequence: CDR1 MNHEY, CDR2 SVGEGT. The V gene end was trimmed by 10 bases and the J gene end by 5 bases; junction bases not matched to a gene: 12.

By sample fraction, this clonotype is medium-sized. The chain combines TRBV25-1 with TRBJ2-7, with 15 bases fitting TRBD2. The trim removed 1 base at V and 7 bases at J, leaving 5 bases unmatched. This CDR3 is built from 16 residues. Germline V CDR1 and CDR2: MGHDK, SYGVNS. CDR3 sequence: CASSEWGLAGGWEQYF. CDR3 coding DNA: TGTGCCAGCAGTGAATGGGGACTAGCGGGAGGTTGGGAGCAGTACTTC.

The chain joins TRBV14 to TRBJ1-2, with no clear D. V shed 4 bases and J shed 0 bases, with 6 bases lying between them. Per the germline V gene, CDR1 is SGHDN and CDR2 is FVKESK. The CDR3 sequence is 13 residues long. The CDR3 coding sequence is TGTGCCAGCAGCCTAGACCCTAACTATGGCTACACCTTC. Amino acid sequence: CASSLDPNYGYTF. Filled out from reference TRBV14 and TRBJ1-2, the complete variable domain reads EAGVTQFPSHSVIEKGQTVTLRCDPISGHDNLYWYRRVMGKEIKFLLHFVKESKQDESGMPNNRFLAERTGGTYSTLKVQPAELEDSGVYFCASSLDPNYGYTFGSGTRLTVV.

At least ten counts were recorded for this clonotype. The rearrangement joins TRBV3-1 to TRBJ2-2, with 8 bases identical to TRBD1. Germline values: CDR1 LGHDT, CDR2 YNNKEL (reference sequence). This CDR3 region has 15 residues. V was pared by 2 bases and J by 7 bases, with 6 bases of the junction left unmatched. DNA of the CDR3: TGTGCCAGCAGCCAAAGACAGGGGAAGGGCGGGGAGCTGTTTTTT. It translates to CASSQRQGKGGELFF.

This clonotype was seen ten or more times. The rearrangement joins TRBV24-1 to TRBJ2-3; D might be TRBD1 or TRBD2, each matching 6 bases. The CDR3 is 19 amino acids. The germline V gene encodes CDR1 KGHDR and CDR2 SFDVKD. Trimming took 1 base from V and 3 from J, leaving 22 bases between them. CDR3 nucleotides: TGTGCCACCAGTGATTTCCGACGAAGTCCGGGGGCTGATACAGATACGCAGTATTTT. Amino acid sequence: CATSDFRRSPGADTDTQYF.

At least ten counts were recorded for this clonotype. The CDR3 coding sequence is TGTGCCAGCAGCCAATCAAGACTAGTGAACCTAGGGGACGAGCAGTACTTC. Protein sequence: CASSQSRLVNLGDEQYF. The V gene is TRBV3-1, the J gene TRBJ2-7; D may be TRBD2 (6 bases). Germline V lookup: CDR1 LGHDT, CDR2 YNNKEL (reference sequence). V shed 2 bases and J shed 5 bases, with 22 bases lying between them. The CDR3 extends over 17 amino acids.

V usage is TRBV11-2 and J usage is TRBJ2-1; no reliable D call. The CDR3 consists of 15 residues. Germline V gene sequence: CDR1 SGHAT, CDR2 FQNNGV. The V end lost 5 bases, the J end lost 5 bases, and 16 bases lay between the germline ends. Here the CDR3 DNA reads TGTGCCAGCAGCAGAGGTACTCAGCGCCACAATGAGCAGTTCTTC. It specifies CASSRGTQRHNEQFF. The variable domain in full, completed from reference TRBV11-2 and TRBJ2-1, reads EAGVAQSPRYKIIEKRQSVAFWCNPISGHATLYWYQQILGQGPKLLIQFQNNGVVDDSQLPKDRFSAERLKGVDSTLKIQPAKLEDSAVYLCASSRGTQRHNEQFFGPGTRLTVL.

As concerns this clonotype: A much larger clone is a single base away; this may be a read error. This CDR3 is missing its conserved last phenylalanine or tryptophan, likely due to a read error. The chain has TRBV2 and TRBJ2-1; the D call may be TRBD1 or TRBD2 (7 bases each). CDR1 is SNHLY and CDR2 is FYNNEI in the germline V gene. There are 18 residues in the CDR3. Trimming stripped 4 bases from V and 4 bases from J, with 23 bases between. The chain's CDR3 is CASSGSGVPGQLYNEQFS. In DNA form, the CDR3 reads TGTGCCAGCAGTGGAAGCGGGGTCCCGGGACAGTTATACAATGAGCAGTTCTCC.

This clonotype occurred many times. The gene calls are TRBV29-1 and TRBJ2-3; no firm D call. Germline V gene sequence: CDR1 SQVTM, CDR2 ANQGSEA. This CDR3 comprises 13 residues. With 6 bases removed from V and 6 bases from J, the gap between germline ends came to 16 bases. Here the CDR3 DNA reads TGCAGCGTCCTTCCCGGACGGTCCGATACGCAGTATTTT. This encodes CSVLPGRSDTQYF.

A few counts support this clonotype. The V and J genes are TRBV20-1 and TRBJ1-5; tentatively, D is TRBD1 (6 bases). CDR3 length equals 15 residues. The V gene's germline CDR1 is DFQATT and CDR2 SNEGSKA (reference sequence). V dropped 1 base and J dropped 4 bases, with 14 bases sitting between them. The CDR3 protein is CSARGGRRKNQPQHF. The CDR3 DNA sequence: TGCAGTGCTAGAGGGGGGCGGAGGAAAAATCAGCCCCAGCATTTT.

This clonotype was seen many times. The chain recombines TRBV7-9 with TRBJ2-1; tentative D call: TRBD2 (6 bases). Germline assignment: CDR1 SEHNR and CDR2 FQNEAQ (reference sequence). The CDR3 totals 15 residues. Trimming stripped 3 bases from V and 0 bases from J, with 9 bases between. The DNA of the CDR3 is TGTGCCAGCAGCTTGGGGACTGTCTCCTACAATGAGCAGTTCTTC. Translating it yields CASSLGTVSYNEQFF.

There are a few counts of this clonotype. This may come from a read error, since a much larger clone is one base off. J is TRBJ2-3 and V is TRBV18, with no clear D. Germline V gives CDR1 KGHSH, CDR2 LQKENI. The length of the CDR3 is 13 residues. Trimming pared 8 bases from V and 2 bases from J, leaving 11 bases between. CDR3 sequence reads: CASRGRSTDTQYF. DNA of the CDR3: TGTGCCAGCCGTGGACGATCCACAGATACGCAGTATTTT.

The V and J genes are TRBV7-6 and TRBJ2-5; 11 bases agree with TRBD2. CDR1 SGHVS and CDR2 FNYEAQ come from the germline V gene. V gave up 5 bases and J gave up 3 bases; unmatched junction bases: 5. The CDR3 contains 15 residues. CDR3 sequence reads: CASSPTTSGEETQYF. CDR3 coding DNA: TGTGCCAGCAGCCCGACGACTAGCGGGGAAGAGACCCAGTACTTC.